The clone carrying this T cell receptor beta chain has a count of ten or more. Specified time point: persistent/refractory GD, antithyroid drugs over 5 years with positive TRAb. PBMCs were the source of the RNA used for TCR sequencing. Graves' disease diagnosis was established per American Thyroid Association guidelines. The data derive from a study of regulatory T cells in long-lasting Graves disease. For TCR beta, libraries came from iRepertoire HTBI primers and Arm-PCR of CDR3 regions. Each CDR3 protein is one row after TCRdb ran MiXCR on the multiplex PCR reads. The table has under 500,000 distinct CDR3 sequences, 20% to 25% seen once. The clonotype comes from a female donor with Graves disease. The sequenced sample was peripheral blood mononuclear cells (PBMCs), obtained when the disease was refractory, from a patient treated with antithyroid drugs.

The CDR3 reads CASSVTPTGVRLGEAFF. CDR3 sequence (DNA): TGTGCCAGCAGTGTGACGCCGACAGGGGTTCGACTTGGTGAAGCTTTCTTT. The chain combines TRBV27 with TRBJ1-1; 8 bases map to TRBD1. The CDR3 sequence is 17 residues long. In germline, CDR1 is MNHEY, CDR2 SMNVEV (reference sequence). Losses at the gene ends were 5 bases for V and 7 bases for J; bases not matched to a gene: 18.